One and the same sample provided the 14 T cell receptor beta chains below, sequenced in a study of cytomegalovirus exposure and HLA in healthy donors. PCR employed 60 Vbeta and 13 Jbeta primers. This table comes from immunoSEQ multiplex PCR, and its TCRdb copy is limited to in-frame clones, with some not included. The table lists more than 95,000 clones, 78% of them singletons. The sequencing input was PBMCs. These receptors came from a woman between 35 and 50 years old in good health and CMV-seronegative.

This chain links TRBV27 with TRBJ2-3, with D tentatively TRBD1 (5 bases). The germline CDR1 and CDR2 sequences are MNHEY and SMNVEV (reference sequence). CDR3 length: 17 amino acids. Trimming cost V 3 bases and J 1 base, with 17 bases left between them. In DNA form, the CDR3 reads TGTGCCAGCAGTTTTCGGACAACCGCTGCTCGCACAGATACGCAGTATTTT. Its translation is CASSFRTTAARTDTQYF.

The V call is TRBV4-1, the J call TRBJ2-7; D might be TRBD2 (6 bases). The CDR3 consists of 12 residues. Germline V gene sequence: CDR1 MGHRA, CDR2 YSYEKL. V was cut by 4 bases and J by 6 bases, with 10 bases left in between. The CDR3 sequence is CASSPSGREQYF. The CDR3 DNA follows: TGCGCCAGCAGCCCGAGCGGGCGCGAGCAGTACTTC.

This clone was seen a few times. At one of its ends the junction is not consistent with the germline gene, which may arise from a read error. The chain employs TRBV6-1 and TRBJ1-6; TRBD1 agrees at 8 bases. The CDR3 sequence is 15 residues long. Looked up from germline, CDR1 is MNHNS and CDR2 is SASEGT. The CDR3 region is CASREDRGGNSPLHF. DNA of the CDR3: TGTGCCAGCAGGGAAGACAGGGGTGGAAATTCACCCCTCCACTTT.

The chain carries TRBV5-1 and TRBJ2-7, with no clear D. This CDR3 spans 11 amino acids. Trimming cost V 6 bases and J 4 bases, with 8 bases left between them. Germline assignment: CDR1 SGHRS and CDR2 YFSETQ. CDR3 loop: CASKAGYEQYF. The DNA for the CDR3 is TGCGCCAGCAAAGCTGGTTACGAGCAGTACTTC.

A remark on this clone: The same CDR3 also results from other DNA sequences found in this sample. This chain joins TRBV7-6 and TRBJ1-2, with 7 bases lining up with TRBD1. With V trimmed by 0 bases and J by 7 bases, 5 bases remained unmatched. Germline lookup yields CDR1 SGHVS and CDR2 FNYEAQ. The CDR3 totals 14 residues. This chain's CDR3 is CASSLADRAGGYTF. CDR3 DNA: TGTGCCAGCAGCTTAGCCGACAGGGCGGGTGGCTACACCTTC.

The V gene is TRBV28, the J gene TRBJ2-7; 8 bases line up with TRBD1. The CDR3 covers 15 residues. The germline V gene has CDR1 MDHEN and CDR2 SYDVKM. After removal of 6 bases from V and 4 bases from J, the junction contained 11 bases not matched to a gene. The CDR3 coding sequence is TGTGCCAGCAGCTCCGGACAGGGCATCTTATACGAGCAGTACTTC. Translation gives CASSSGQGILYEQYF.

The V gene is TRBV7-2, the J gene TRBJ1-2; TRBD1 is a possible D gene (5 bases). This CDR3 is built from 15 residues. V was clipped by 3 bases and J by 6 bases, with 17 bases between them. Germline CDR1 is SGHTA and CDR2 is FQGNSA. CDR3 bases: TGTGCCAGCAGCTTCGGCTGGGGGGGTTTAGATGGCTACACCTTC. It encodes CASSFGWGGLDGYTF.

The chain couples TRBV4-3 to TRBJ2-2; 7 bases map to TRBD1. The J segment lost 4 bases and the V segment lost 1 base, leaving 6 bases of the junction unmatched. The CDR3 runs to 16 residues. CDR1 is LGHNA and CDR2 is YSLEER in the germline V gene. CDR3 in amino acids: CASSQAYRGGTGELFF. The CDR3 DNA follows: TGCGCCAGCAGCCAAGCCTACAGGGGCGGCACCGGGGAGCTGTTTTTT.

The rearrangement uses TRBV15 and TRBJ2-7; 7 bases fit TRBD1. Per germline, CDR1 LNHNV and CDR2 YYDKDF (reference sequence). V gave up 1 base and J gave up 6 bases; unmatched junction bases: 6. The CDR3 has 14 residues. DNA for the CDR3: TGTGCCACCAGCAGAGGGCAAAGGGGGCGCGAGCAGTACTTC. As protein: CATSRGQRGREQYF.

This rearrangement joins TRBV9 to TRBJ1-2; D may be TRBD1 (5 bases). Germline V CDR1 and CDR2: SGDLS, YYNGEE. This CDR3 has 17 residues. V gave up 0 bases and J gave up 5 bases, with 20 bases separating them. CDR3 in amino acids: CASSVGPRGLTRYGYTF. For the CDR3, the DNA is TGTGCCAGCAGCGTAGGCCCGCGGGGACTGACGAGGTATGGCTACACCTTC.

About this clone: Relative to the germline gene, one junction end is altered; a read error may explain this. The identical CDR3 is also encoded by other nucleotide sequences in the sample. The chain couples TRBV6-5 to TRBJ1-4, with D uncertain. CDR1 is MNHEY and CDR2 is SVGAGI in the germline V gene. The CDR3 sequence is 14 residues long. The CDR3 is CASSRGNPNEKLFF. DNA for the CDR3: TGCGCCAGCAGTCGAGGAAACCCAAATGAAAAACTGTTTTTT.

As concerns this clone: The conserved final phenylalanine or tryptophan is absent from the CDR3, which likely points to a read error. This rearrangement joins TRBV9 to TRBJ2-7; D remains unclear. CDR1 and CDR2 from the germline V gene are SGDLS and YYNGEE. There are 14 residues in the CDR3. V dropped 0 bases and J dropped 7 bases, with 14 bases sitting between them. The CDR3 sequence is CASSVDDGFWEQYL. For the CDR3, the DNA is TGTGCCAGCAGCGTAGATGATGGGTTTTGGGAGCAGTACCTC.

The V and J genes are TRBV28 and TRBJ1-3, with D hard to call. Germline V gene lookup returns CDR1 MDHEN and CDR2 SYDVKM. The ends were cut back, 3 bases at V and 4 bases at J, with 4 bases in the middle. This CDR3 has 12 amino acids. CDR3 bases: TGTGCCAGCAGTTTTACAGGAAACACCATATATTTT. It specifies CASSFTGNTIYF.

The chain recombines TRBV18 with TRBJ2-7, with D maybe TRBD1 (6 bases). Germline assignment: CDR1 KGHSH and CDR2 LQKENI. V was clipped by 2 bases and J by 0 bases, with 8 bases between them. There are 14 residues in the CDR3. The DNA for the CDR3 is TGTGCCAGCTCACCAAGGACAGCCTCCTACGAGCAGTACTTC. This sequence encodes CASSPRTASYEQYF.